This TCR beta chain originates from a study of blood T cell repertoires in COVID-19. Study-level background: Acute and convalescent COVID-19 samples came from the United States, Italy and Spain. T cells, B-cell-depleted T cells, or PBMCs provided the cDNA or gDNA that served as material.

In the authors' methods: By means of reference gene primer amplification, nucleated cell counts were estimated. Sequencing used immunoSEQ multiplex PCR; TCRdb keeps in-frame clones, though not all of them. V and J calls and clone size are those listed in that table; D and trimming were worked out from the DNA. The data contain over 95,000 clones, around nine tenths of them singletons. The CDR3 runs to 13 residues. The germline V and J ends were trimmed by 1 base and 6 bases, with 9 bases remaining between them. Germline CDR1 reads MRHNA; CDR2 reads SNTAGT. Sequences were obtained from peripheral blood. The receptor was derived from a woman aged 70-85 years who had recovered from COVID-19. The rearrangement links TRBV6-4 to TRBJ1-2, with TRBD1 as a possible D gene (6 bases). CDR3 amino acids: CASSDWAGDGYTF. CDR3 bases: TGTGCCAGCAGTGACTGGGCAGGGGATGGCTACACCTTC.